This TCR beta chain was observed in a study of patients and donors after allogeneic stem cell transplantation. In its sample, this clonotype was seen a few times. MiXCR, applied by TCRdb to the RT-PCR reads, yields one record per CDR3 protein. The top ten hold under 14% of the sample, which has roughly 230,000 distinct CDR3 sequences, 14% seen once. The CDR3 length is 14 residues. CDR1 and CDR2 (germline): DFQATT, SNEGSKA (reference sequence). Trimming at V came to 6 bases and at J to 6 bases, leaving 10 bases not matched to a gene. The sample comprised blood, either unsorted or a sorted T cell fraction (not recorded which). The rearrangement joins TRBV20-1 to TRBJ2-1; TRBD2 agrees at 8 bases. The clonotype originates from a human donor who was either an allogeneic HSCT recipient or a stem cell or donor lymphocyte infusion donor (not recorded which). It is not recorded whose cells these are; they may come from a transplant donor. The CDR3, as DNA: TGCAGTGCGATCGGGACTAGAAATTTCAATGAGCAGTTCTTC. As protein: CSAIGTRNFNEQFF.